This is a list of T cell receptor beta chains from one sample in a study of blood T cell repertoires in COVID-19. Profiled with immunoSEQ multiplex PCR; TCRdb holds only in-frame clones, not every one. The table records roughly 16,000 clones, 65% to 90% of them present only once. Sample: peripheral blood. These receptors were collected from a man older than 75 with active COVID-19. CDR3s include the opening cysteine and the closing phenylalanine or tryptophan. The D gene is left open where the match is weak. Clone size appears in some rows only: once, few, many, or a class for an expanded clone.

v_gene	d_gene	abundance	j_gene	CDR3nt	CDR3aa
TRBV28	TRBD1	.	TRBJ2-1	TGTGCCAGCAAGCGGATACAGGGGGCTGGCAATGAGCAGTTCTTC	CASKRIQGAGNEQFF
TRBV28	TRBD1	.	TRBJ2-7	TGTGCCAGCCGATCAGGGGGCTCCTACGAGCAGTACTTC	CASRSGGSYEQYF
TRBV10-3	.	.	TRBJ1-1	TGTGCCATCAGTGAGGATGCCAGCAGGGTGGGGAACACTGAAGCTTTCTTT	CAISEDASRVGNTEAFF
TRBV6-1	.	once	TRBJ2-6	TGTGCCAGCAGTGGAGGGGGTTTCGGAAACTCTGGGGCCAACGTCCTGACTTTC	CASSGGGFGNSGANVLTF
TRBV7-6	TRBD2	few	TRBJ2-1	TGTGCCAGCAGCTTAGCCCGGACTAGCGGGCCCTACAATGAGCAGTTCTTC	CASSLARTSGPYNEQFF
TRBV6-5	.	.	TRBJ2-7	TGTGCCAGCAGGCAGACAGCCTCCTCCTACGAGCAGTACTTC	CASRQTASSYEQYF
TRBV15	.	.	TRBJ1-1	TGTGCCACCAGCAGAGGGGGATCGGGACTCACTGAAGCTTTCTTT	CATSRGGSGLTEAFF
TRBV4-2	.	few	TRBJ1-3	TGTGCCAGCACCGTCGACATTCTCTCTGGAAACACCATATATTTT	CASTVDILSGNTIYF
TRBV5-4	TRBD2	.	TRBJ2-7	TGTGCCAGCAGCATGGGACTAGCGGGAGGAAGTGACGAGCAGTACTTC	CASSMGLAGGSDEQYF
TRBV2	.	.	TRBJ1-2	TGTGCCAGCAGTGGTCGAGGGCTCAGGAACTATGGCTACACCTTC	CASSGRGLRNYGYTF
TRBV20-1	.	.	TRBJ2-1	TGCAGTGCTAGTCCCTTGGCCGAGCAGTTCTTC	CSASPLAEQFF
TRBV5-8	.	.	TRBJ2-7	TGTGCCAGCAGCTTTCAGGGCGGGAACCGGCGGCCCTACGAGCAGTACTTC	CASSFQGGNRRPYEQYF
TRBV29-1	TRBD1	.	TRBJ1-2	TGCAGCGTGCCGAGTCTTTCAGGGGGCCATGGCTACACCTTC	CSVPSLSGGHGYTF
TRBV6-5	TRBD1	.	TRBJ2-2	TGTGCCAGCAGCTCAGCGGGACAGGGAACCGGGGAGCTGTTTTTT	CASSSAGQGTGELFF
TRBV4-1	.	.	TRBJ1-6	TGCGCCAGCAGCCAAGACTCTCAGGGTAATAATTCACCCCTCCACTTT	CASSQDSQGNNSPLHF
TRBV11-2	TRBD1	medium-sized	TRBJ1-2	TGTGCCAGCAGCTTAAGGTGGGGGACAGGGCACCCTTACCCTTATGGCTACACCTTC	CASSLRWGTGHPYPYGYTF
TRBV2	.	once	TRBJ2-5	TGTGCCAGCATTTTACAGGGTCAAGAGACCCAGTACTTC	CASILQGQETQYF
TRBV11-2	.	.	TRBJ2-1	TGTGCCAGCAGCTTAGTGGGCAGGGATGAGCAGTTCTTC	CASSLVGRDEQFF
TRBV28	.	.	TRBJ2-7	TGTGCCAGCAGGATGACAAACACCTACGAGCAGTACTTC	CASRMTNTYEQYF
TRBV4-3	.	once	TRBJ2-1	TGCGCCAGCAGCCAAGACTTCGGGTCTCTCTACAATGAGCAGTTCTTC	CASSQDFGSLYNEQFF
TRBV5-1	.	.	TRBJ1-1	TGCGCCAGCACCTCCGCCGGAGGACTGCTCACTGAAGCTTTCTTT	CASTSAGGLLTEAFF
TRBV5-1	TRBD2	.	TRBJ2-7	TGCGCCAGCAGCTTGACACTAGCGGGAGGGGCCTACGAGCAGTACTTC	CASSLTLAGGAYEQYF
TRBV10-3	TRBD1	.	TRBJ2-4	TGTGCCATCAGTGGGACAGGGCTCGCCAAAAACATTCAGTACTTC	CAISGTGLAKNIQYF
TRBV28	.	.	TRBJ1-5	TGTGCCAGCAGCCCGTACAGGGAGCATCAGCCCCAGCATTTT	CASSPYREHQPQHF
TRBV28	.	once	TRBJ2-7	TGTGCCAGCAGTTCGACTCGGTACCTCTTCGAGCAGTACTTC	CASSSTRYLFEQYF
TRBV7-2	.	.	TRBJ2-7	TGTGCCAGCAGCTCAGTGGGCGCCGTCTACTACGAGCAGTACTTC	CASSSVGAVYYEQYF
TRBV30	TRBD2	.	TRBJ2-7	TGTGCCTGGAGTCGCGGCGCTAGCGGGAGGGCTGACGAGCAGTACTTC	CAWSRGASGRADEQYF
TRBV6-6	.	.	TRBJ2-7	TGTGCCAGCAGTTCCCCACAGAAGGCCTACGAGCAGTACTTC	CASSSPQKAYEQYF
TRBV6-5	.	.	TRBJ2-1	TGTGCCAGCAGTTACTCGTCAAGGGAGGACTACAATGAGCAGTTCTTC	CASSYSSREDYNEQFF
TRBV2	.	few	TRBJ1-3	TGTGCCAGCAGTACTGACAGTTCCTCTGGAAACACCATATATTTT	CASSTDSSSGNTIYF
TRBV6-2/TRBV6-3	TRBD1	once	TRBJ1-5	TGTGCCAGCAGTTTTGGACAGGGTATCGCGCGGCCCCAGCATTTT	CASSFGQGIARPQHF
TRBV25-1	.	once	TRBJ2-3	TGTGCCAGCAGTGAGCAGACAGGCACAGATACGCAGTATTTT	CASSEQTGTDTQYF
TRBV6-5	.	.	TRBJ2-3	TGTGCCAGCAACCGAGGAGCAGATACGCAGTATTTT	CASNRGADTQYF
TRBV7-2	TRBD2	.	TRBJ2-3	TGTGCCAGCAGCTTAGAGGGACTAGTAAGCACAGATACGCAGTATTTT	CASSLEGLVSTDTQYF
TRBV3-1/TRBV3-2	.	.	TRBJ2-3	TGTGCCAGCAGCCACCCCCCCTCAGATACGCAGTATTTT	CASSHPPSDTQYF
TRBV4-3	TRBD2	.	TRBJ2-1	TGCGCCAGCAGCCAACCGGGACTAGCGGATACCAAGCAGTTCTTC	CASSQPGLADTKQFF
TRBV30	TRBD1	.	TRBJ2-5	TGTGCCTGGAGTGTTGACAGGGTCGGTACCCAGTACTTC	CAWSVDRVGTQYF
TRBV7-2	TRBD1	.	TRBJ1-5	TGTGCCAGCAGCGCGGGGACAGGGTTTCAGCCCCAGCATTTT	CASSAGTGFQPQHF
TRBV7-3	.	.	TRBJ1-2	TGTGCCAGCAGCTTAACGGCCCTTTTCTATGGCTACACCTTC	CASSLTALFYGYTF
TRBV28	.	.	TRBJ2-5	TGTGCCAACTCCGGGACATCACAAGAGACCCAGTACTTC	CANSGTSQETQYF
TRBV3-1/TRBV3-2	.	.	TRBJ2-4	TGTGCCAGCAGCCAACGGGAGAACGCCAAAAACATTCAGTACTTC	CASSQRENAKNIQYF
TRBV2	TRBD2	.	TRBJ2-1	TGTGCCAGCACACTAGCGGGAGTACGCGGTGAGCAGTTCTTC	CASTLAGVRGEQFF
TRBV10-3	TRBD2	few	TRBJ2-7	TGTGCCATCAGAGACGGGTCTAGCGGGAGGGCGAACGAGCAGTACTTC	CAIRDGSSGRANEQYF
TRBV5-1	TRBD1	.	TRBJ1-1	TGCGCCAGCAGCTCGGGACAGGGGAACACTGAAGCTTTCTTT	CASSSGQGNTEAFF
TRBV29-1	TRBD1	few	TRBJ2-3	TGCAGCGTTGGTGTATTACCCTCGCAGGGGGACACAGATACGCAGTATTTT	CSVGVLPSQGDTDTQYF
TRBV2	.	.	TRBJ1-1	TGTGCCAGCAGTGAATATTCGGGGACTGAAGCTTTCTTT	CASSEYSGTEAFF
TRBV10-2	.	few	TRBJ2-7	TGCGCCAGCAGTGATGCAGGACTCTCGCTCGAGCAGTACTTC	CASSDAGLSLEQYF
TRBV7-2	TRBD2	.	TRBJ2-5	TGTGCCAGCGGGTGGGTAGCGGGAGTGTCAGAGACCCAGTACTTC	CASGWVAGVSETQYF
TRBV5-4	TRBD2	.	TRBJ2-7	TGTGCCAGCAGCTTGGGGACTAGCGGGATAGTAGAGCAGTACTTC	CASSLGTSGIVEQYF
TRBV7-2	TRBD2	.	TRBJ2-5	TGTGCCAGCAGCTTCTTGACCGGGACTAGCGGGAGGGAGACCCAGTACTTC	CASSFLTGTSGRETQYF
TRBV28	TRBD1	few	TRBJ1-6	TGTGCCAGCAGTCCCCGGACAGGGGCCTATAATTCACCCCTCCACTTT	CASSPRTGAYNSPLHF
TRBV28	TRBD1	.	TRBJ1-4	TGTGCCAGCAGTCCCACAGGGGGCGGGGGTGAAAAACTGTTTTTT	CASSPTGGGGEKLFF
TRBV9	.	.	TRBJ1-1	TGTGCCAGCAGCGTAGATGGAGGTACGAACACTGAAGCTTTCTTT	CASSVDGGTNTEAFF
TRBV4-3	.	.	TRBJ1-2	TGCGCCAGCAGCCAAGAGGCTCTGGGCAGGGAAAATGGCTACACCTTC	CASSQEALGRENGYTF
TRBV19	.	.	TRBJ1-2	TGTGCCAGTAGTACCGAGACAGTCTATGGCTACACCTTC	CASSTETVYGYTF
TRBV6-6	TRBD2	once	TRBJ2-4	TGTGCCAGCAGTCTACGGGGGGACAAAAACATTCAGTACTTC	CASSLRGDKNIQYF
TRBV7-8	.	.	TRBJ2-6	TGTGCCAGCAGCTTTGCAGGGGTCTCCTCTGGGGCCAACGTCCTGACTTTC	CASSFAGVSSGANVLTF
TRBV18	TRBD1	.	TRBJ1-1	TGTGCCAGCTCCCTACAGGGGACTGACACTGAAGCTTTCTTT	CASSLQGTDTEAFF
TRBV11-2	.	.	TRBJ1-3	TGTGCCAGCAGCTTAGATCCAGGCTCTGGAAACACCATATATTTT	CASSLDPGSGNTIYF
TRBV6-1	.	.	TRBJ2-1	TGTGCCAGCAGTGAATTCAGGGGAAGTCGGTTCTTC	CASSEFRGSRFF